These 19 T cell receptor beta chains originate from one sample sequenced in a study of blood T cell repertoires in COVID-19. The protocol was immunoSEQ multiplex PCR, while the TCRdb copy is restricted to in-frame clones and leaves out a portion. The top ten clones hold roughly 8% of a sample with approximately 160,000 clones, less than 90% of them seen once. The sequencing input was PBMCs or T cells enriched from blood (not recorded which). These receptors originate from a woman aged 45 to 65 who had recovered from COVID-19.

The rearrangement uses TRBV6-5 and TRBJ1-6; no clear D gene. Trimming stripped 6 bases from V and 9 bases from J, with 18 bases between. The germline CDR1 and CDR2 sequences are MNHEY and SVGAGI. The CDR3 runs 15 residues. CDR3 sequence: CASRDESVIRSPLHF. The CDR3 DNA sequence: TGTGCCAGCAGGGATGAGAGCGTAATCCGTTCACCCCTCCACTTT.

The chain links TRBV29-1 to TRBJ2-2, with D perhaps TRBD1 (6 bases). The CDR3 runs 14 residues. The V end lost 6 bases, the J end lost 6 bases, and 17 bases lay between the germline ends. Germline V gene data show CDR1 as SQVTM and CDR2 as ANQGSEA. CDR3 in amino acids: CSVPLGGSAGELFF. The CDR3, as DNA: TGCAGCGTCCCCTTAGGGGGTTCCGCCGGGGAGCTGTTTTTT.

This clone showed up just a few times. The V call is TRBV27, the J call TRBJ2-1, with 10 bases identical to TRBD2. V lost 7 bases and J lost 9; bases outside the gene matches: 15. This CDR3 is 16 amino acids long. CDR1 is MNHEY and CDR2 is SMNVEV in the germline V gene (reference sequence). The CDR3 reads CASNPSGAGGIGEQFF. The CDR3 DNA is TGTGCCAGCAACCCCTCCGGAGCGGGAGGGATTGGTGAGCAGTTCTTC.

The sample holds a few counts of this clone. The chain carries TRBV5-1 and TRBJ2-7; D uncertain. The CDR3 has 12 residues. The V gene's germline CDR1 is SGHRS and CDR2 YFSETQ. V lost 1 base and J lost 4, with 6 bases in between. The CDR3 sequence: CASSLPSYEQYF. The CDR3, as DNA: TGCGCCAGCAGCTTGCCCAGTTACGAGCAGTACTTC. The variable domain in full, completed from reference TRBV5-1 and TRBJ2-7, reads KAGVTQTPRYLIKTRGQQVTLSCSPISGHRSVSWYQQTPGQGLQFLFEYFSETQRNKGNFPGRFSGRQFSNSRSEMNVSTLELGDSALYLCASSLPSYEQYFGPGTRLTVT.

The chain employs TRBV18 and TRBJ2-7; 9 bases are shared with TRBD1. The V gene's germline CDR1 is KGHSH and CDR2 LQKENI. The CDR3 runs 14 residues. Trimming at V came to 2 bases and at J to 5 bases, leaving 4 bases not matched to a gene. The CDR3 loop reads CASSPRDRVDEQYF. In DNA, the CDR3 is TGTGCCAGCTCACCAAGGGACAGGGTCGACGAGCAGTACTTC.

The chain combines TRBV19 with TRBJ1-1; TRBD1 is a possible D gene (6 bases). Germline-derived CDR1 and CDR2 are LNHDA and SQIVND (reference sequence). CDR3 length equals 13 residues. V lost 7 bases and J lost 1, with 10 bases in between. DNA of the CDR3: TGTGCCAGTACGAAACAGGGGAACACTGAAGCTTTCTTT. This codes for CASTKQGNTEAFF.

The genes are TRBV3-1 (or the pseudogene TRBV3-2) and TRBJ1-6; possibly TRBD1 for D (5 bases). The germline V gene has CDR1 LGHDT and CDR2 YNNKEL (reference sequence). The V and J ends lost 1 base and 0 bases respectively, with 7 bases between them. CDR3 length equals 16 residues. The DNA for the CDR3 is TGTGCCAGCAGCCAAGGGCAGGGCTCCTATAATTCACCCCTCCACTTT. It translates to CASSQGQGSYNSPLHF.

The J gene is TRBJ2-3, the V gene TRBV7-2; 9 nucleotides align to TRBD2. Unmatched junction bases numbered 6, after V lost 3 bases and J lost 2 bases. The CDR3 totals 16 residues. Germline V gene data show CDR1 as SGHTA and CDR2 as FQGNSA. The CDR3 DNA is TGTGCCAGCAGCTTGGGAGCGGGAGGTTTCACAGATACGCAGTATTTT. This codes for CASSLGAGGFTDTQYF.

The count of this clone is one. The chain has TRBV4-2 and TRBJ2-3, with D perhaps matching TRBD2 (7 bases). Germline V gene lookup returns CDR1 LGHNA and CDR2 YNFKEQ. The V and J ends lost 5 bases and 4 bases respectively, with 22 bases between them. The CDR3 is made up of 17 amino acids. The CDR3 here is CASSSRGGGLVADTQYF. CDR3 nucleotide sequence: TGTGCCAGCAGCTCCCGAGGCGGGGGCTTAGTGGCAGATACGCAGTATTTT.

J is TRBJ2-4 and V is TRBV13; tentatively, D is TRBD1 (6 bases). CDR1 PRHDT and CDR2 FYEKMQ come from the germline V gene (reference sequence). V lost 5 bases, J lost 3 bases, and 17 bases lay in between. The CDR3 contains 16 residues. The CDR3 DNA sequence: TGTGCCAGCAGCCCGAGCCCGGACAGTTACAAAAACATTCAGTACTTC. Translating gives CASSPSPDSYKNIQYF.

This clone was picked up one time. This CDR3 reads CASSESYYNEQFF. The CDR3 region has the DNA TGTGCCAGCAGTGAGAGTTACTACAATGAGCAGTTCTTC. The chain uses TRBV2 and TRBJ2-1; D gene ambiguous. The germline CDR1 and CDR2 sequences are SNHLY and FYNNEI. The CDR3 has 13 amino acids. Trimming cost V 3 bases and J 3 bases, with 6 bases left between them.

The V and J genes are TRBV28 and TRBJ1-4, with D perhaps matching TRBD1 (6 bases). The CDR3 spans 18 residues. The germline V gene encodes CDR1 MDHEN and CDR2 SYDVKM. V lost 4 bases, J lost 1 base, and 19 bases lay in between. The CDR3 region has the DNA TGTGCCAGCAGTTCCCGGCCAGGGGAGTTTTTAACTAATGAAAAACTGTTTTTT. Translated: CASSSRPGEFLTNEKLFF.

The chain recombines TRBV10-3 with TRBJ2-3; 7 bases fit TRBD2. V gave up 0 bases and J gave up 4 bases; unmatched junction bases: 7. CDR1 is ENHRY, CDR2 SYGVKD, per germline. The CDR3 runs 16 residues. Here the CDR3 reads CAISESRAGVADTQYF. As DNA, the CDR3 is TGTGCCATCAGTGAGTCGAGGGCGGGGGTAGCAGATACGCAGTATTTT.

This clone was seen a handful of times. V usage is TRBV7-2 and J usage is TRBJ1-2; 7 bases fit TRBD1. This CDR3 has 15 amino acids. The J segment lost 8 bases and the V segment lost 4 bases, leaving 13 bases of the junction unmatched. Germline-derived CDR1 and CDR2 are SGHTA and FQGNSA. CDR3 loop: CASSSTGNRGSGYTF. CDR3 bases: TGTGCCAGCAGCTCGACAGGGAATAGAGGTTCGGGCTACACCTTC.

CDR3 region: CASSADRGGYQPQHF. CDR3 nucleotide sequence: TGTGCCAGCAGCGCCGACCGGGGTGGCTATCAGCCCCAGCATTTT. The rearrangement uses TRBV2 and TRBJ1-5, with unresolved D. CDR3 length: 15 amino acids. The V and J ends lost 6 bases and 5 bases respectively, with 17 bases between them. Germline V gene data show CDR1 as SNHLY and CDR2 as FYNNEI.

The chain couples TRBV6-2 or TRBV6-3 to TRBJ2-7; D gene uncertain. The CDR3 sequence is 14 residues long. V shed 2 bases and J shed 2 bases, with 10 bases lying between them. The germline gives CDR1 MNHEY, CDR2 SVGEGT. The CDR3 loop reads CASSYEMGPYEQYF. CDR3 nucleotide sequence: TGTGCCAGCAGTTACGAGATGGGCCCCTACGAGCAGTACTTC.

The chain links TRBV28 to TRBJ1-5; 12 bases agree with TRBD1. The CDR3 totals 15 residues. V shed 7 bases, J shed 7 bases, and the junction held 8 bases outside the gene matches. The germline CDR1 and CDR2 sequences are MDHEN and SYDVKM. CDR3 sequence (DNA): TGTGCCAGCATAGCCGGGACAGGGGGCAGACAGCCCCAGCATTTT. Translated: CASIAGTGGRQPQHF.

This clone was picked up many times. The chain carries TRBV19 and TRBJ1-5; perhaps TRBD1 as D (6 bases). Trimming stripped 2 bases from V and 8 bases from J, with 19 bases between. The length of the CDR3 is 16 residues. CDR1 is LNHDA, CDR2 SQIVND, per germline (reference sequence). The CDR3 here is CASSILGGRGSEPQHF. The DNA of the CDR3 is TGTGCCAGTAGTATATTGGGGGGGAGGGGGAGTGAGCCCCAGCATTTT. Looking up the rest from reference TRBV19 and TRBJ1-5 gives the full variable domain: DGGITQSPKYLFRKEGQNVTLSCEQNLNHDAMYWYRQDPGQGLRLIYYSQIVNDFQKGDIAEGYSVSREKKESFPLTVTSAQKNPTAFYLCASSILGGRGSEPQHFGDGTRLSIL.

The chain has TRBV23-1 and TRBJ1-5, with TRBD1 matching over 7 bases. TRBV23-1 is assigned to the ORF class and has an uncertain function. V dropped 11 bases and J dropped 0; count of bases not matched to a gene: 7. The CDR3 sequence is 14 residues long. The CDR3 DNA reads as TGCGCCCGAGGACAGGTCAATAGCAATCAGCCCCAGCATTTT. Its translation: CARGQVNSNQPQHF.